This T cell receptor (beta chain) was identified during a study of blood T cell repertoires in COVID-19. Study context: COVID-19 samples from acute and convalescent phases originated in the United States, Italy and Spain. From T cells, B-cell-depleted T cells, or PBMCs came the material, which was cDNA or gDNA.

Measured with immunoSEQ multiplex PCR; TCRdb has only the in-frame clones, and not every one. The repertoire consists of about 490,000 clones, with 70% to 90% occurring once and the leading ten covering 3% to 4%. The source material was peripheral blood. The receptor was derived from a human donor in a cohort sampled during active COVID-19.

The CDR3 DNA follows: TGTGCCAGCAGAGGGGATGGAGGGTTAGATGAGCAGTTCTTC. It translates to CASRGDGGLDEQFF. The rearrangement uses TRBV6-6 and TRBJ2-1; D is possibly TRBD2 (6 bases). V lost 6 bases and J lost 8, with 17 bases in between. Germline V gives CDR1 MNHNY, CDR2 SVGAGI (reference sequence). This CDR3 comprises 14 residues.